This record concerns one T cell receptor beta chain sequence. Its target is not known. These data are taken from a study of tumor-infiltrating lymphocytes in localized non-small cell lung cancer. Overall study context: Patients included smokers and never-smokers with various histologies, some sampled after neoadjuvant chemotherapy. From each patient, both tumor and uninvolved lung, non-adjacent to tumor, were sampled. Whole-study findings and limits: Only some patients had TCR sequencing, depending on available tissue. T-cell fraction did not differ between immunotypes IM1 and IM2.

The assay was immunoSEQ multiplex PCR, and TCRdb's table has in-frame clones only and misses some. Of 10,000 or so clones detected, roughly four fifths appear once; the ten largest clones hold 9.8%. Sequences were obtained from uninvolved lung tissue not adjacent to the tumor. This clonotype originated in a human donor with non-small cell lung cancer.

The CDR3 region has the DNA TGTGCCAGCAGCTCGACTAGGAGCAACGAGCAGTACTTC. It is translated as CASSSTRSNEQYF. V usage is TRBV7-2 and J usage is TRBJ2-7, with D possibly being TRBD2 (6 bases). Between the trimmed V and J ends, which lost 4 bases and 5 bases, there was a span of 12 bases. CDR1 is SGHTA and CDR2 is FQGNSA in the germline V gene. The CDR3 contains 13 residues.